This T cell receptor (beta chain) is from a study of blood T cell repertoires in COVID-19. Background on the study: Samples taken during acute and convalescent COVID-19 were collected in the United States, Italy and Spain.

As originally analysed: Estimates of nucleated cell counts were drawn from the amplification of reference gene primers. Measured with immunoSEQ multiplex PCR; TCRdb has only the in-frame clones, and not every one. V and J calls and clone size are those listed in that table; D and trimming were worked out from the DNA. The sample contains approximately 480,000 clones, about 91% of which appear only once. Followed over time, Seattle patients had been enrolled while infection was active. The receptor was isolated from a young man with COVID-19, enrolled during active disease. The sequenced material came from peripheral blood.

CDR3 bases: TGTGCCAGCAGTGAAGGGGGGCAGTCGTCGGGAAAACTGTTTTTT. Amino acids: CASSEGGQSSGKLFF. The rearrangement uses TRBV2 and TRBJ1-4, with a weak D call TRBD1 (6 bases). The germline CDR1 and CDR2 sequences are SNHLY and FYNNEI. The CDR3 loop spans 15 amino acids. Trimming shortened V by 1 base and J by 10 bases, and 16 bases separated the two germline ends.